Presented here are 8 T cell receptor beta chains from one specimen sequenced in a study of blood T cell repertoires in COVID-19. This table comes from immunoSEQ multiplex PCR, and its TCRdb copy is limited to in-frame clones, with some not included. Seen here are roughly 72,000 clones, 82% observed once, and the top ten hold around 13%. The specimen was peripheral blood. These receptors came from a woman older than 75 with acute or convalescent COVID-19.

The rearrangement joins TRBV6-5 to TRBJ2-7, with TRBD2 identical over 8 bases. Germline V CDR1 and CDR2: MNHEY, SVGAGI. Trimming took 6 bases from V and 7 from J; bases not matched to a gene: 5. The CDR3 runs 12 residues. The CDR3 region has the DNA TGTGCCAGCAGCTCGGGAGGGAAAGAGCAGTACTTC. Translation: CASSSGGKEQYF.

V and J are TRBV7-9 and TRBJ2-3; D is undetermined. Germline V gives CDR1 SEHNR, CDR2 FQNEAQ (reference sequence). Trimming took 4 bases from V and 3 from J, leaving 11 bases between them. This CDR3 comprises 14 residues. CDR3 region: CASSSRGETDTQYF. CDR3 bases: TGTGCCAGCAGCTCGAGAGGCGAGACAGATACGCAGTATTTT.

The chain links TRBV14 to TRBJ2-3, with D unresolved. Trimming shortened V by 3 bases and J by 4 bases, and 2 bases separated the two germline ends. The CDR3 is 11 amino acids. Germline lookup yields CDR1 SGHDN and CDR2 FVKESK. This CDR3 is CASSHSDTQYF. In nucleotides, the CDR3 is TGTGCCAGCAGCCACTCAGATACGCAGTATTTT.

In DNA form, the CDR3 reads TGTGCCAGCAGACGGCAAGAGACCCAGTACTTC. It translates to CASRRQETQYF. The V gene is TRBV6-6, the J gene TRBJ2-5; D is ambiguous. Trimming took off 6 bases at V and 2 bases at J, with 4 bases between the two ends. CDR1 is MNHNY and CDR2 is SVGAGI in the germline V gene (reference sequence). The CDR3 has 11 residues.

The gene calls are TRBV24-1 and TRBJ2-5; D perhaps matches TRBD2 (6 bases). The CDR3 length is 15 residues. CDR1 KGHDR and CDR2 SFDVKD come from the germline V gene. V was clipped by 1 base and J by 5 bases, with 13 bases between them. The CDR3 loop reads CATSDLHPGGETQYF. The CDR3 DNA is TGTGCCACCAGTGATTTACACCCCGGAGGGGAGACCCAGTACTTC.

Notes on this clone: Other DNA sequences of this sample code for an identical CDR3. The chain uses TRBV2 and TRBJ2-5, with a possible D match to TRBD1 (6 bases). Trimming left V 6 bases short and J 2 bases short, with 16 bases between. From germline, CDR1 is SNHLY and CDR2 FYNNEI. The CDR3 consists of 15 residues. This chain's CDR3 is CASRETGSRQETQYF. DNA of the CDR3: TGTGCCAGCAGAGAAACAGGGTCGAGGCAAGAGACCCAGTACTTC.

This clone was seen a single time. The chain has TRBV9 and TRBJ1-2; D uncertain. CDR1 is SGDLS and CDR2 is YYNGEE in the germline V gene. The ends were cut back, 0 bases at V and 8 bases at J, with 14 bases in the middle. CDR3 length: 14 residues. Here the CDR3 reads CASSVVGTPRGYTF. The CDR3 DNA is TGTGCCAGCAGCGTAGTAGGCACCCCGCGGGGCTACACCTTC.

This rearrangement joins TRBV5-1 to TRBJ1-1; no clear D gene. CDR1 is SGHRS and CDR2 is YFSETQ in the germline V gene. The CDR3 covers 13 residues. The germline V and J ends were trimmed by 0 bases and 5 bases, with 8 bases remaining between them. The CDR3 DNA sequence: TGCGCCAGCAGCTTGGCCATACTGACTGAAGCTTTCTTT. Encoded protein: CASSLAILTEAFF. Looking up the rest from reference TRBV5-1 and TRBJ1-1 gives the full variable domain: KAGVTQTPRYLIKTRGQQVTLSCSPISGHRSVSWYQQTPGQGLQFLFEYFSETQRNKGNFPGRFSGRQFSNSRSEMNVSTLELGDSALYLCASSLAILTEAFFGQGTRLTVV.